This T cell receptor beta chain was obtained from a study of T-cell memory formation after mild COVID-19. Concerning this clonotype: Antigen unknown.

Whole-study findings and limits: Pre-infection memory held some responding clones, suggesting pre-existing cross-reactive T cells responded. Clones which contracted sat mainly in CM and EM if CD4+, and in EMRA if CD8+.

The authors produced TCR alpha and TCR beta cDNA libraries with sample barcodes and UMIs by 5'RACE using constant-segment primers. TCRdb redid the calling of the 5' RACE reads with MiXCR, one entry per CDR3 protein. The sample contains about 350,000 distinct CDR3 sequences, roughly an eighth of which appear only once. With 0 bases removed from V and 7 bases from J, the gap between germline ends came to 8 bases. Germline CDR1 SGHRS, CDR2 YFSETQ. The CDR3 loop spans 13 amino acids. This sequence was found in a man aged 18 to 30 who had mild COVID-19 (a few samples of this study predate the infection). Cell type and time point are not known. The sample was PBMCs or a T cell subset sorted from them (not recorded which). The V and J genes are TRBV5-1 and TRBJ1-5; D ambiguous. The CDR3 protein is CASSLAGKQPQHF. The CDR3 nucleotides are TGCGCCAGCAGCTTGGCAGGAAAACAGCCCCAGCATTTT.